The TCR beta chain described here comes from a study of blood T cell repertoires in COVID-19. CDR3 length: 15 residues. Trimming shortened V by 1 base and J by 0 bases, and 9 bases separated the two germline ends. CDR1 is SGHAT, CDR2 FQNNGV, per germline. Per the study methods: The authors estimated nucleated cell counts from reference gene primer amplification. Assay: immunoSEQ multiplex PCR; the TCRdb copy retains only in-frame clones and omits some. D and trimming come from the DNA, and the V and J calls and clone size come from that table. The sample includes tens of thousands of clones, about 90% of them seen just once.

Sequenced material: peripheral blood. The source of this sequence is a man aged 80 or over with acute or convalescent COVID-19. This chain joins TRBV11-2 and TRBJ1-1; D gene unclear. CDR3 sequence (DNA): TGTGCCAGCAGCTTAGCTGGAGTTATGAACACTGAAGCTTTCTTT. Protein sequence: CASSLAGVMNTEAFF.